This T cell receptor beta chain was obtained from a study of beta chain features in type 1 diabetes listed by TCRdb under 2018. Study-wide context: Patients and healthy donors did not differ in mean age, gender distribution, total cell number or subset yield. A total of over 95,000,000 sorted cells were examined across all samples, and RNA yield correlated strongly with the number of cells per subset. In the study, TCRB repertoires of sorted circulating CD4+ T cell subsets from recently diagnosed type 1 diabetes patients were compared with those of matched healthy donors. Regulatory and stem cell-like memory subsets were obtained from only 8 patients and roughly 8 healthy donors, while naive and central memory subsets were obtained from all 30 or so donors. General study outcomes and caveats: A moderate but significant shortening of TCRB CDR3 length was observed in type 1 diabetes patients in all four CD4+ subsets. Because cDNA rather than genomic DNA was sequenced, highly expressing activated cells could have been over-represented, although no difference in activation and CD3 levels was found between groups. The naive, central memory and regulatory TCRB repertoires appeared to resemble one another more closely among patients than among healthy donors. Because the HLA sub-analyses included only small numbers of individuals, any influence of HLA type on TCRB rearrangement was left unresolved. At VDJ recombination sites, type 1 diabetes patients had fewer insertions and more deleted nucleotides, which implies abnormalities in thymic rearrangement. PCR might favor shorter templates, but patient and control samples were amplified and corrected together, so any skew would affect both groups equally.

From each donor, a single peripheral blood sample of about 100 mL on average was drawn into heparinised tubes. A BD FACSAria II and a panel including CD45RO, CCR7, CD25, CD127, CD95 and CD27 were used to sort naive, central memory, regulatory and stem cell-like memory CD4+ T cells. All sorted populations exceeded 95% purity. Right away, PBMCs were isolated by Lymphoprep density gradient centrifugation and were stained directly, with no culture step. So that batch effects would be minimized, each experiment stained and sorted samples in pairs, pairing one healthy donor with one patient. CDR1 and CDR2 (KGHSH, LQKENI) derive from the germline V gene. The CDR3 contains 19 residues, cysteine and phenylalanine counted. Just the 57-base CDR3 DNA is kept, in frame starting at base 1. All of the isolated RNA was reverse transcribed with the High Capacity cDNA Reverse Transcription Kit, so expressed TCRB transcripts were sequenced. Naive, central memory and regulatory T cell samples underwent deep immunoSEQ sequencing, averaging about 3.57 million total reads per sample. Sorted cells were lysed in RLT buffer, and RNA was extracted using DNase-treated RNeasy Micro or Mini kits according to cell number. Each cell subset was processed on its own to prevent cross-contamination, while patient and healthy donor samples were processed together. Using the immunoSEQ multiplex PCR, TCRB sequences were amplified from cDNA into 87-bp fragments spanning the CDR3 region. Sequencing of the amplicons was performed on the Illumina HiSeq platform. Regarding the original processing steps: Synthetic template baselines were used to correct PCR bias computationally, reads within Hamming distance 2 were collapsed, and singletons that could not be merged were discarded. Reads were aligned against IMGT to assign V, D and J genes, CDR3 length and insertions or deletions at six rearrangement sites. Within each subset, clonotype counts were normalized to sorted cell number, and only after that were true diversity and Gini coefficients computed with the tcR R package. The overlap coefficient, calculated on TCRB nucleotide sequences, was used to quantify repertoire sharing. TCRdb provides this immuneACCESS table in a form limited to in-frame rearrangements. Some clones are lacking; in checked studies, under half of them reflect an unresolved V gene, and why the rest are absent is not known. The V and J calls and clone size come from that table; D and trimming were worked out from the DNA. Recorded for this sample are more than 60,000 clones; over 50% of them occurred a single time. The ten largest clones represent 2% to 2.5% of the sample.

On this clone: Its antigen is unknown. At one of its ends the junction is not consistent with the germline gene, which may arise from a read error.

Specimen: Tregs from blood. The label giving this sample's cell subset or site can be read as: regulatory CD4+ T cells. The clonotype comes from a woman between 18 and 29 years old in good health. The chain links TRBV18 with TRBJ2-6, and TRBD1 may be the D gene, going by 5 matching bases. The CDR3 is CASSPPNYIRLSGANVLTF. The DNA sequence is TGTGCCAGCTCACCACCGAATTATATACGGCTCTCTGGGGCCAACGTCCTGACCTTC.